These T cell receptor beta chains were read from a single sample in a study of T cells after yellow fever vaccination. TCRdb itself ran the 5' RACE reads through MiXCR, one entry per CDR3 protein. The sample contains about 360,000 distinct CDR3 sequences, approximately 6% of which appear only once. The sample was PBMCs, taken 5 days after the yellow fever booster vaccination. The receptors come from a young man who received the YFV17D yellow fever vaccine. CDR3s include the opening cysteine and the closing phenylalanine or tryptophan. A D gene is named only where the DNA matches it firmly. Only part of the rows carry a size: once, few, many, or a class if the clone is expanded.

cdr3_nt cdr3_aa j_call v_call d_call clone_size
TGTGCCAGCAGTTTCTATGACGTTGAGCAGTTCTTC CASSFYDVEQFF TRBJ2-1 TRBV6-2/TRBV6-3 . many
TGTGCCTGGAGTCTGGGGGGTATTGCCACCGGGGAGCTGTTTTTT CAWSLGGIATGELFF TRBJ2-2 TRBV30 . .
TGTGCCAGCAGTCAAGGACCCAATGAGCAGTTCTTC CASSQGPNEQFF TRBJ2-1 TRBV12-3/TRBV12-4 . many
TGTGCCAGCAGTTTGGAGGTGGGACGGGGAGCTTTCTTT CASSLEVGRGAFF TRBJ1-1 TRBV12-3/TRBV12-4 . many
TGCGCCAGCAGCCAAGATCGCCGGGAAGGCTACACCTTC CASSQDRREGYTF TRBJ1-2 TRBV4-1 . few
TGTGCCAGCAGTCACGAAGAGACCCAGTACTTC CASSHEETQYF TRBJ2-5 TRBV12-3/TRBV12-4 . many
TGTGCCAGCAGTCGTATCCCGTACGAGCAGTACTTC CASSRIPYEQYF TRBJ2-7 TRBV7-9 . .
TGTGCCAGCAGCCTCTCTAGCGGGAGGAATGAGCAGTTCTTC CASSLSSGRNEQFF TRBJ2-1 TRBV11-2 TRBD2 .
TGTGCCAGCAGTGCGGGAGGGAATGGGATATTACACATTCAGTACTTC CASSAGGNGILHIQYF TRBJ2-4 TRBV5-5 TRBD2 many
TGTGCCAGCAGCCAAGGGACAGTAACCTCCGATACGCAGTATTTT CASSQGTVTSDTQYF TRBJ2-3 TRBV7-9 TRBD1 many
TGTGCCAGCAGCTTACCCTGGGGTAGCGGGAGGTACGACGAGCAGTACTTC CASSLPWGSGRYDEQYF TRBJ2-7 TRBV7-2 TRBD2 many
TGCAGTGCTAGGCCACTTACCGGGGAGCTGTTTTTT CSARPLTGELFF TRBJ2-2 TRBV20-1 . few
TGTGCCAGCAGCATCCCTATGATTGAGGGCAACACCGGGGAGCTGTTTTTT CASSIPMIEGNTGELFF TRBJ2-2 TRBV11-1 . once
TGTGCCAGCTCACCTGAGAGGGAGACCCAGTACTTC CASSPERETQYF TRBJ2-5 TRBV18 . few
TGTGCCAGCAGCTATCGGACTAGCGGGAGTGTCGACGAGCAGTACTTC CASSYRTSGSVDEQYF TRBJ2-7 TRBV7-2 TRBD2 many